These T cell receptor beta chains were read from a single sample in a study of blood T cell repertoires in COVID-19. Method: immunoSEQ multiplex PCR; TCRdb's copy keeps in-frame clones and lacks some. The profile shows about 460,000 clones, 75% to 90% of them singletons. The sequenced sample was PBMCs or T cells enriched from blood (not recorded which). The receptor set was obtained from a woman aged 55-70 years who had recovered from COVID-19. Each CDR3 is given with its conserved first and last residue. Each record gives: D gene, CDR3 length, J gene, V gene, clone size, CDR3 protein, CDR3 DNA. The D gene is left open where the match is weak. Part of the rows lack a size; the others show once, few, many or a class for expanded clones.

TRBD1 | 16 | TRBJ1-1 | TRBV18 | few | CASSPGQGGEGTEAFF | TGTGCCAGCTCACCTGGACAGGGAGGTGAGGGCACTGAAGCTTTCTTT
TRBD2 | 17 | TRBJ2-1 | TRBV7-2 | . | CASSLGRGAGGYNEQFF | TGTGCCAGCAGCTTAGGACGGGGGGCGGGGGGCTACAATGAGCAGTTCTTC
. | 14 | TRBJ1-3 | TRBV3-1/TRBV3-2 | few | CASSHGSSGNTIYF | TGTGCCAGCAGCCATGGCAGCTCTGGAAACACCATATATTTT
. | 13 | TRBJ2-2 | TRBV2 | . | CASKTGGTGELFF | TGTGCCAGCAAAACTGGGGGGACCGGGGAGCTGTTTTTT
. | 15 | TRBJ2-4 | TRBV6-5 | once | CASSSGSLAKNIQYF | TGTGCCAGCAGTTCCGGGTCGCTTGCTAAAAACATTCAGTACTTC
. | 15 | TRBJ2-2 | TRBV3-1/TRBV3-2 | . | CASSLQWGGGGELFF | TGTGCCAGCAGCCTTCAGTGGGGAGGAGGCGGGGAGCTGTTTTTT
. | 14 | TRBJ2-1 | TRBV28 | . | CASSGWASYNEQFF | TGTGCCAGCAGTGGTTGGGCCTCCTACAATGAGCAGTTCTTC
. | 14 | TRBJ1-5 | TRBV19 | . | CASSRTNSNQPQHF | TGTGCCAGTAGTAGGACAAATAGCAATCAGCCCCAGCATTTT
. | 13 | TRBJ1-1 | TRBV6-5 | . | CASSYELKAEAFF | TGTGCCAGCAGTTACGAGCTTAAAGCTGAAGCTTTCTTT
TRBD1 | 16 | TRBJ2-3 | TRBV9 | . | CASSVEGTGVTDTQYF | TGTGCCAGCAGCGTAGAAGGGACAGGGGTGACAGATACGCAGTATTTT
. | 11 | TRBJ2-2 | TRBV29-1 | . | CSVGGAGELFF | TGCAGCGTTGGGGGGGCCGGGGAGCTGTTTTTT
. | 19 | TRBJ2-6 | TRBV18 | once | CASSITMDSLPSGANVLTF | TGTGCCAGCTCCATCACCATGGACAGTCTCCCCTCTGGGGCCAACGTCCTGACTTTC
TRBD1 | 14 | TRBJ2-1 | TRBV5-1 | . | CASSRDRANNEQFF | TGCGCCAGCAGCCGGGACAGGGCTAACAATGAGCAGTTCTTC
TRBD1 | 15 | TRBJ1-2 | TRBV9 | . | CASTQGGTGGAGYTF | TGTGCCAGCACTCAGGGGGGGACAGGGGGTGCTGGCTACACCTTC
TRBD2 | 16 | TRBJ2-3 | TRBV5-1 | . | CASSLVSGGASDTQYF | TGCGCCAGCAGCTTGGTTTCCGGGGGGGCCTCAGATACGCAGTATTTT
TRBD2 | 15 | TRBJ2-3 | TRBV10-3 | . | CAISGTSGDVDTQYF | TGTGCCATCAGTGGGACTAGCGGGGATGTAGATACGCAGTATTTT
TRBD1 | 15 | TRBJ1-2 | TRBV18 | . | CASSPLGQGLYGYTF | TGTGCCAGCTCACCCCTTGGACAGGGCCTCTATGGCTACACCTTC
. | 14 | TRBJ1-2 | TRBV5-1 | . | CASSLDTQNYGYTF | TGCGCCAGCAGCTTGGACACCCAAAACTATGGCTACACCTTC
TRBD1 | 21 | TRBJ1-5 | TRBV28 | . | CASSFFYVEVGTDNSNQPQHF | TGTGCCAGCAGTTTTTTTTATGTGGAGGTGGGGACAGATAATAGCAATCAGCCCCAGCATTTT
TRBD1 | 16 | TRBJ2-2 | TRBV24-1 | . | CATSEPLTGDTGELFF | TGTGCCACCAGTGAACCCTTGACAGGGGACACCGGGGAGCTGTTTTTT
TRBD1 | 14 | TRBJ2-7 | TRBV4-1 | . | CASSQGQGTWEQYF | TGCGCCAGCAGCCAAGGACAGGGGACGTGGGAGCAGTACTTC
. | 13 | TRBJ1-5 | TRBV12-3/TRBV12-4 | . | CASSLALMRPQHF | TGTGCCAGCAGTTTAGCGCTAATGAGGCCCCAGCATTTT